A selection of T cell receptor beta chains follows, all from one sample in a study of blood T cell repertoires in COVID-19. Sequencing used immunoSEQ multiplex PCR; TCRdb keeps in-frame clones, though not all of them. The sample consists of about 290,000 clones, around four fifths of them appearing once. Sequenced sample: peripheral blood. These receptors came from a woman aged 45-65 years with active or convalescent COVID-19. The CDR3 runs from the conserved cysteine through the conserved F or W. Fields, in order: D gene, V gene, J gene, CDR3 DNA, CDR3 protein. A D gene is named only where the DNA matches it firmly.

d_gene: NA
v_gene: TRBV11-2
j_gene: TRBJ1-1
CDR3nt: TGTGCCAGCAGCTTAGATAGGGCGGTGGGGGGCACTGAAGCTTTCTTT
CDR3aa: CASSLDRAVGGTEAFF

d_gene: NA
v_gene: TRBV29-1
j_gene: TRBJ2-1
CDR3nt: TGCAGCGTGGCCGGGACTGTAAGCAGCCAGAGGCATGAGCAGTTCTTC
CDR3aa: CSVAGTVSSQRHEQFF

d_gene: TRBD2
v_gene: TRBV7-2
j_gene: TRBJ2-3
CDR3nt: TGTGCCAGCAGCCTCACTAGCGGGACCACAGATACGCAGTATTTT
CDR3aa: CASSLTSGTTDTQYF

d_gene: TRBD1
v_gene: TRBV7-2
j_gene: TRBJ1-2
CDR3nt: TGTGCCAGCAGCCCTTGGACAGGGGGAGGGAGTGGCTACACCTTC
CDR3aa: CASSPWTGGGSGYTF

d_gene: NA
v_gene: TRBV19
j_gene: TRBJ2-1
CDR3nt: TGTGCCAGTAGTATTTGGCTAGCGTTTTACAATGAGCAGTTCTTC
CDR3aa: CASSIWLAFYNEQFF

d_gene: NA
v_gene: TRBV29-1
j_gene: TRBJ2-1
CDR3nt: TGCAGCGTTGAGAGAAGTAAAGCCTCGAACTACAATGAGCAGTTCTTC
CDR3aa: CSVERSKASNYNEQFF

d_gene: NA
v_gene: TRBV5-6
j_gene: TRBJ1-5
CDR3nt: TGTGCCAGCAGCTTAGTAGGGGAACAGCCCCAGCATTTT
CDR3aa: CASSLVGEQPQHF

d_gene: TRBD1
v_gene: TRBV2
j_gene: TRBJ1-2
CDR3nt: TGTGCCAGCCATCAAGATACAGGGGGATTTGGCTACACCTTC
CDR3aa: CASHQDTGGFGYTF

d_gene: NA
v_gene: TRBV19
j_gene: TRBJ2-3
CDR3nt: TGTGCCAGTAGTCTCTCACTGGGGGGAGATACGCAGTATTTT
CDR3aa: CASSLSLGGDTQYF

d_gene: NA
v_gene: TRBV5-1
j_gene: TRBJ1-2
CDR3nt: TGCGCCAGCAGCCCTGCGGGAACGAAAGATGGCTACACCTTC
CDR3aa: CASSPAGTKDGYTF

d_gene: NA
v_gene: TRBV5-1
j_gene: TRBJ1-1
CDR3nt: TGCGCCAGCAGCTTGAGAGTGGGAGCGAACACTGAAGCTTTCTTT
CDR3aa: CASSLRVGANTEAFF

d_gene: TRBD2
v_gene: TRBV6-2/TRBV6-3
j_gene: TRBJ2-3
CDR3nt: TGTGCCAGCAGTTACACCCCCCGACTAGCGGGAAGCGGCACAGATACGCAGTATTTT
CDR3aa: CASSYTPRLAGSGTDTQYF

d_gene: TRBD2
v_gene: TRBV28
j_gene: TRBJ2-1
CDR3nt: TGTGCCAGCAAACGGGCGGGAGGATCTACCTACAATGAGCAGTTCTTC
CDR3aa: CASKRAGGSTYNEQFF

d_gene: NA
v_gene: TRBV19
j_gene: TRBJ2-2
CDR3nt: TGTGCCAGTACTCTCGACCGGGGCACCGGGGAGCTGTTTTTT
CDR3aa: CASTLDRGTGELFF

d_gene: TRBD2
v_gene: TRBV5-1
j_gene: TRBJ2-2
CDR3nt: TGCGCCAGCAGCTTACTAGCGGGAGATACCGGGGAGCTGTTTTTT
CDR3aa: CASSLLAGDTGELFF

d_gene: TRBD2
v_gene: TRBV6-5
j_gene: TRBJ2-5
CDR3nt: TGTGCCAGCAGTTGGACTAGCGGTTGGTATGAGACCCAGTACTTC
CDR3aa: CASSWTSGWYETQYF

d_gene: TRBD2
v_gene: TRBV5-1
j_gene: TRBJ2-7
CDR3nt: TGCGCCAGCAGCCGACTAGCGGGAGGGAGTGAGCAGTACTTC
CDR3aa: CASSRLAGGSEQYF